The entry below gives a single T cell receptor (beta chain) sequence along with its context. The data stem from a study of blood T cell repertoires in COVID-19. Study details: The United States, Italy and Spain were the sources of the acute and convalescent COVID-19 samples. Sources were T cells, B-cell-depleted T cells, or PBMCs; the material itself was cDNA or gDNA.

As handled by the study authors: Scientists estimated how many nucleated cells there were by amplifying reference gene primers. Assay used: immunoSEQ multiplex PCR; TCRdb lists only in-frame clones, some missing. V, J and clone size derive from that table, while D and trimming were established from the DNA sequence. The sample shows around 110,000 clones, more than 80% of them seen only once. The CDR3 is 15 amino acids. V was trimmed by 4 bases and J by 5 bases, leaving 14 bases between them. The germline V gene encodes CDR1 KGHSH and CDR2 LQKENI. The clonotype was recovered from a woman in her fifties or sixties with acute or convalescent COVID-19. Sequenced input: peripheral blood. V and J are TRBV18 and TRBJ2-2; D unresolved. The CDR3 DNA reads TGTGCCAGCTCACTTACTTTCCAGGCGACCGGGGAGCTGTTTTTT. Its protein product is CASSLTFQATGELFF.